Listed here are 22 T cell receptor beta chains from one sample, sequenced in a study of blood T cell repertoires in COVID-19 (dated by TCRdb to 2020 to 2021). Receptor libraries were prepared by the immunoSEQ multiplex PCR assay. TCRdb obtained this table from immuneACCESS and retained in-frame rearrangements with V and J assigned. These tables miss some clones; where compared with another copy, unresolved V genes account for less than half of the shortfall, and the remainder is unexplained. Within this sample are about 290,000 clones, with roughly 89% of them counted one time only. The ten top clones hold around 10% of the sample. Specimen: peripheral blood. The receptors shown here come from a young woman with COVID-19, enrolled during active disease.

In its sample, this clone was seen once. The rearrangement uses TRBV27 and TRBJ2-3; 12 bases agree with TRBD2. CDR1 MNHEY and CDR2 SMNVEV come from the germline V gene (reference sequence). The CDR3 extends over 16 amino acids. V shed 1 base, J shed 7 bases, and the junction held 6 bases outside the gene matches. The CDR3 DNA sequence: TGTGCCAGCAGTTTATTGCTAGCGGGGGGGCCAAATACGCAGTATTTT. Its protein product is CASSLLLAGGPNTQYF.

The chain has TRBV6-5 and TRBJ2-5; D is unclear. Trimming cost V 9 bases and J 4 bases, with 15 bases left between them. CDR1 is MNHEY and CDR2 is SVGAGI in the germline V gene. The CDR3 runs 13 residues. CDR3 sequence: CASKTPGRETQYF. The CDR3 DNA reads as TGTGCCAGTAAGACTCCGGGTCGAGAGACCCAGTACTTC.

The chain recombines TRBV7-9 with TRBJ2-2; D not resolved. Germline values: CDR1 SEHNR, CDR2 FQNEAQ (reference sequence). The CDR3 is 12 residues long. Deletions cut 3 bases from V and 4 bases from J, with 3 bases between. CDR3 sequence (DNA): TGTGCCAGCAGCTTCGGCACCGGGGAGCTGTTTTTT. Its protein product is CASSFGTGELFF.

The chain is built from TRBV21-1 and TRBJ1-5; the table's D call, TRBD1, was not checked against the DNA. TRBV21-1 is termed a pseudogene. The CDR3 length is 15 residues. CDR3 region: CASSLLGRGNQPQHF. The CDR3 coding sequence is TGTGCCAGCAGCCTTCTAGGCAGGGGGAATCAGCCCCAGCATTTT.

The chain is built from TRBV6-5 and TRBJ2-3; 7 nucleotides agree with TRBD2. The CDR3 has 16 amino acids. Germline CDR1 and CDR2: MNHEY and SVGAGI. Trimming at V came to 2 bases and at J to 0 bases, leaving 5 bases not matched to a gene. CDR3 bases: TGTGCCAGCAGTTACGGGGGGGTAGTTAGCACAGATACGCAGTATTTT. As protein: CASSYGGVVSTDTQYF.

The chain links TRBV6-5 to TRBJ1-2, with 7 bases matching TRBD1. CDR1 and CDR2 from the germline V gene are MNHEY and SVGAGI. With V trimmed by 6 bases and J by 2 bases, 3 bases remained unmatched. This CDR3 has 13 residues. The CDR3 sequence is CASSTRGNYGYTF. The CDR3, as DNA: TGTGCCAGCAGCACCAGGGGGAACTATGGCTACACCTTC.

The J gene is TRBJ2-1, the V gene TRBV7-2; D unclear. The CDR3 totals 18 residues. CDR1 and CDR2 (germline): SGHTA, FQGNSA. The V gene lost 0 bases and the J gene lost 1 base, with 16 bases spanning the gap. The CDR3 sequence: CASSLAGRLAVSYNEQFF. In DNA form, the CDR3 reads TGTGCCAGCAGCTTAGCCGGTAGGTTGGCGGTGTCCTACAATGAGCAGTTCTTC.

The chain uses TRBV3-1 (or the pseudogene TRBV3-2) and TRBJ1-3, with D uncertain. V lost 4 bases and J 0 bases, leaving 10 bases between the germline ends. The CDR3 runs 15 residues. Looked up from germline, CDR1 is LGHDT and CDR2 is YNNKEL (reference sequence). The CDR3 protein is CASSPTTDSGNTIYF. The CDR3 DNA sequence: TGTGCCAGCAGCCCCACAACAGACTCTGGAAACACCATATATTTT.

This chain uses TRBV7-9 with TRBJ1-1; 8 bases are shared with TRBD1. The ends lost 5 bases at V and 4 bases at J; junction bases unmatched: 9. This CDR3 spans 15 amino acids. Germline values: CDR1 SEHNR, CDR2 FQNEAQ (reference sequence). In DNA form, the CDR3 reads TGTGCCAGCAGCACCGACCAGGGGGCATCCACTGAAGCTTTCTTT. Translation: CASSTDQGASTEAFF.

The chain is built from TRBV5-6 and TRBJ1-1; D not certain. The ends were cut back, 3 bases at V and 2 bases at J, with 8 bases in the middle. The CDR3 totals 13 residues. Looked up from germline, CDR1 is SGHDT and CDR2 is YYEEEE. The CDR3 loop is CASSYFLNTEAFF. The CDR3 bases are TGTGCCAGCAGCTACTTCCTAAACACTGAAGCTTTCTTT. Full variable domain (rest looked up from reference TRBV5-6 and TRBJ1-1): DAGVTQSPTHLIKTRGQQVTLRCSPKSGHDTVSWYQQALGQGPQFIFQYYEEEERQRGNFPDRFSGHQFPNYSSELNVNALLLGDSALYLCASSYFLNTEAFFGQGTRLTVV.

This clone was found a few times. The V gene is TRBV11-3, the J gene TRBJ2-1; 9 bases agree with TRBD2. The V gene end was trimmed by 5 bases and the J gene end by 6 bases; junction bases not matched to a gene: 14. The CDR3 has 17 residues. Germline CDR1 and CDR2: SGHNT and YENEEA. CDR3: CASSPGAGGAWSNEQFF. The CDR3 DNA reads as TGTGCCAGCAGCCCCGGCGCGGGGGGGGCATGGAGCAATGAGCAGTTCTTC.

This chain joins TRBV6-5 and TRBJ1-1; possible D gene TRBD1, 6 bases. Trimming removed 7 bases from V and 2 bases from J, with 14 bases in between. CDR1 MNHEY and CDR2 SVGAGI come from the germline V gene. The CDR3 is 14 residues long. DNA for the CDR3: TGTGCCAGCACTTCATGGGGACACAACACTGAAGCTTTCTTT. Its translation is CASTSWGHNTEAFF.

The chain couples TRBV5-1 to TRBJ2-5; tentative D call: TRBD2 (6 bases). CDR3 length equals 15 residues. V was shortened by 3 bases and J by 0 bases, with 12 bases between the two germline ends. CDR1 SGHRS and CDR2 YFSETQ come from the germline V gene. The CDR3 DNA reads as TGCGCCAGCAGCTGGGCTTCGGGGGACCAAGAGACCCAGTACTTC. Its protein product is CASSWASGDQETQYF.

This clone was seen at least ten times. This chain uses TRBV7-8 with TRBJ1-3, with D unresolved. The germline CDR1 and CDR2 sequences are SGHVS and FQNEAQ. The CDR3 sequence is 15 residues long. V was pared by 2 bases and J by 4 bases, with 12 bases between. The CDR3 spells CASSLNGILGNTIYF. Written as DNA, the CDR3 is TGTGCCAGCAGCTTAAACGGGATCCTCGGAAACACCATATATTTT.

The rearrangement uses TRBV2 and TRBJ2-7; tentative D call: TRBD1 (6 bases). Per the germline V gene, CDR1 is SNHLY and CDR2 is FYNNEI. The CDR3 runs to 11 residues. With 4 bases removed from V and 10 bases from J, the gap between germline ends came to 11 bases. CDR3 nucleotides: TGTGCCAGCAGTGTCCGGGACACTCAGTACTTC. It codes for CASSVRDTQYF.

CDR3 in DNA: TGTGCCAGCAGTTACTCTGACAGGGAGCAGTACTTC. This encodes CASSYSDREQYF. The chain couples TRBV6-6 to TRBJ2-7, with TRBD1 as a possible D gene (6 bases). Germline V gene data show CDR1 as MNHNY and CDR2 as SVGAGI (reference sequence). The CDR3 sequence is 12 residues long. The germline V and J ends were trimmed by 0 bases and 7 bases, with 7 bases remaining between them.

The V and J genes are TRBV12-5 and TRBJ1-5; D uncertain. V dropped 0 bases and J dropped 13 bases, with 13 bases sitting between them. The CDR3 covers 13 residues. Germline V lookup: CDR1 LGHNT, CDR2 FRNRAP. CDR3 DNA: TGTGCTAGTGGTTTGGTAGAGGGTACGGGACAGCATTTT. It codes for CASGLVEGTGQHF.

The chain carries TRBV5-6 and TRBJ2-7, with D perhaps TRBD1 (6 bases). The germline V gene encodes CDR1 SGHDT and CDR2 YYEEEE. This CDR3 comprises 14 residues. With 4 bases removed from V and 4 bases from J, the gap between germline ends came to 15 bases. As DNA, the CDR3 is TGTGCCAGCAGCCCAGGGGCGTCGGTTTACGAGCAGTACTTC. Protein product: CASSPGASVYEQYF. Using reference TRBV5-6 and TRBJ2-7 for the parts outside the CDR3, the full variable domain is DAGVTQSPTHLIKTRGQQVTLRCSPKSGHDTVSWYQQALGQGPQFIFQYYEEEERQRGNFPDRFSGHQFPNYSSELNVNALLLGDSALYLCASSPGASVYEQYFGPGTRLTVT.

The chain links TRBV2 to TRBJ1-2; D not resolved. Deletions cut 3 bases from V and 4 bases from J, with 9 bases between. CDR1 and CDR2 from the germline V gene are SNHLY and FYNNEI. The CDR3 sequence is 13 residues long. As DNA, the CDR3 is TGTGCCAGCAGTGACGGGAGTACCTATGGCTACACCTTC. Its protein is CASSDGSTYGYTF.

The rearrangement joins TRBV6-2 or TRBV6-3 to TRBJ1-3; no definite D call. CDR1 and CDR2 (germline): MNHEY, SVGEGT. Trimming pared 0 bases from V and 9 bases from J, leaving 24 bases between. CDR3 length equals 18 residues. The DNA of the CDR3 is TGTGCCAGCAGTTACTCGACGACGGCGGCGGGCTCCCGGGGCACCATATATTTT. Translated: CASSYSTTAAGSRGTIYF.

The chain has TRBV19 and TRBJ1-3, with D unclear. Germline V gene data show CDR1 as LNHDA and CDR2 as SQIVND (reference sequence). V gave up 5 bases and J gave up 1 base, with 6 bases separating them. CDR3 length: 13 residues. The CDR3 DNA reads TGTGCCAGTAGTGCGAGTTCTGGAAACACCATATATTTT. This encodes CASSASSGNTIYF.

The count of this clone is one. J is TRBJ2-3 and V is TRBV3-1 (or the pseudogene TRBV3-2); D not certain. V was shortened by 4 bases and J by 5 bases, with 7 bases between the two germline ends. Germline CDR1 and CDR2: LGHDT and YNNKEL (reference sequence). The CDR3 has 12 residues. CDR3 sequence reads: CASSLYLDTQYF. The CDR3 coding sequence is TGTGCCAGCAGCCTCTACCTAGATACGCAGTATTTT.